The 3 T cell receptor beta chains below all came from one sample that was sequenced in a study of shared clonotypes between healthy human individuals. Selected positively for CCR7 and CD45RO-negative, naive CD8 cells excluded terminally differentiated effector memory CD45RA+ cells. TCRdb's copy holds only in-frame clones and misses some; the assay was immunoSEQ multiplex PCR. The table shows about 2 million clones, with just under 95% occurring only once. What was sequenced was naive CD8+ T cells sorted from blood. The origin of the receptors is a man between 18 and 29 years old in good health.

The chain carries TRBV6-5 and TRBJ2-5; D is perhaps TRBD2 (7 bases). Trimming stripped 7 bases from V and 5 bases from J, with 17 bases between. The CDR3 runs to 14 residues. Germline V gene lookup returns CDR1 MNHEY and CDR2 SVGAGI. DNA for the CDR3: TGTGCCAGCAATAGCTATGGGGGGGCGGAGACCCAGTACTTC. Protein product: CASNSYGGAETQYF.

The chain is built from TRBV12-5 and TRBJ1-5; no firm D call. The CDR3 extends over 15 amino acids. V lost 4 bases and J lost 5, with 15 bases in between. CDR1 and CDR2 from the germline V gene are LGHNT and FRNRAP. The CDR3 region is CASGSEDGYHQPQHF. DNA of the CDR3: TGTGCTAGTGGTTCTGAGGACGGATATCATCAGCCCCAGCATTTT.

The chain couples TRBV5-6 to TRBJ2-7; TRBD1 agrees at 10 bases. Germline CDR1 and CDR2: SGHDT and YYEEEE. The trim removed 4 bases at V and 3 bases at J, leaving 7 bases unmatched. This CDR3 has 15 residues. In DNA form, the CDR3 reads TGTGCCAGCAGCGGAACCGGGACAGGGGTCTACGAGCAGTACTTC. Protein: CASSGTGTGVYEQYF.